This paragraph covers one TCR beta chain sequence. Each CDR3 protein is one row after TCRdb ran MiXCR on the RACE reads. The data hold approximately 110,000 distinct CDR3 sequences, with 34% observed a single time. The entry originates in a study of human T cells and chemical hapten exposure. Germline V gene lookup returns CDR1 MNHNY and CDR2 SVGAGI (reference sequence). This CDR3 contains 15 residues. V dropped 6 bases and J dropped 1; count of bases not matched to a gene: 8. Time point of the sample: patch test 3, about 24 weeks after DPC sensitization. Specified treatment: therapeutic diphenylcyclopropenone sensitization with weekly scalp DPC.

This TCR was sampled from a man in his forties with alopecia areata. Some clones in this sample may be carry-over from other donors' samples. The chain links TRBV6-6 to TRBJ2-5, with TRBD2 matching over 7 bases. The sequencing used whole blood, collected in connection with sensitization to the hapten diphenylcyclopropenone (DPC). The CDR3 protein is CASRARDYIQETQYF. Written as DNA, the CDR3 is TGTGCCAGCAGGGCCCGGGACTATATCCAAGAGACCCAGTACTTC.